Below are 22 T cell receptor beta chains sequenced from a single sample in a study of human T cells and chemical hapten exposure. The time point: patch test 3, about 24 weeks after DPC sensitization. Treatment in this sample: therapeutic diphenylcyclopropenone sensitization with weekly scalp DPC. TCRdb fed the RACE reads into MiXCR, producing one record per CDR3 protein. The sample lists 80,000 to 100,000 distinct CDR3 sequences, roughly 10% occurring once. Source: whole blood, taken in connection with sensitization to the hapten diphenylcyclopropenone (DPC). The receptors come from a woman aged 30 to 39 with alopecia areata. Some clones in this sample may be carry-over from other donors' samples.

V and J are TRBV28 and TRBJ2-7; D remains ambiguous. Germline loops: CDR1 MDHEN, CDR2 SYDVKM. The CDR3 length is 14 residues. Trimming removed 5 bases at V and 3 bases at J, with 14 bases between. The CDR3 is CASSASRAFYEQYV. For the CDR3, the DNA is TGTGCCAGCAGTGCTTCCCGGGCCTTCTACGAGCAGTACGTC.

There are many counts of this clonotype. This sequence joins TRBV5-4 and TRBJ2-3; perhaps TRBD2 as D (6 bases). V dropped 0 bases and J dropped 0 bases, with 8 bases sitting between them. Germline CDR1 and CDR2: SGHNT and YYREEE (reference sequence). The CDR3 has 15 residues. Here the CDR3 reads CASSLDAGSTDTQYF. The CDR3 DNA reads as TGTGCCAGCAGCTTGGATGCGGGAAGCACAGATACGCAGTATTTT.

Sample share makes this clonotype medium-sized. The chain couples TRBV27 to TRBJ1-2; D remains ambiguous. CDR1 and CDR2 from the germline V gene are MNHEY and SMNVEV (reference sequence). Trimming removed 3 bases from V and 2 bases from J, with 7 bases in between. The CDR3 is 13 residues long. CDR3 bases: TGTGCCAGCAGTTTGGGCAGAAACTATGGCTACACCTTC. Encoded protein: CASSLGRNYGYTF.

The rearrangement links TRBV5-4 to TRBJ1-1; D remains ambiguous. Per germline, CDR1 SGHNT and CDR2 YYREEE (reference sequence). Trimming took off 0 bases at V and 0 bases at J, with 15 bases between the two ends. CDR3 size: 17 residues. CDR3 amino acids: CASSLGSSRGLNTEAFF. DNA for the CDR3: TGTGCCAGCAGCTTGGGCAGCTCGAGAGGATTGAACACTGAAGCTTTCTTT.

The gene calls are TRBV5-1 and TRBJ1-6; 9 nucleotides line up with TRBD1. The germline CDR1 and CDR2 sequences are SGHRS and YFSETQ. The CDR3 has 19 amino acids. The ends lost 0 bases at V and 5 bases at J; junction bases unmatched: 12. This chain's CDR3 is CASSLEGTGTLGNNSPLHF. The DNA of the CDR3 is TGCGCCAGCAGCTTGGAAGGGACAGGGACTCTCGGTAATAATTCACCCCTCCACTTT.

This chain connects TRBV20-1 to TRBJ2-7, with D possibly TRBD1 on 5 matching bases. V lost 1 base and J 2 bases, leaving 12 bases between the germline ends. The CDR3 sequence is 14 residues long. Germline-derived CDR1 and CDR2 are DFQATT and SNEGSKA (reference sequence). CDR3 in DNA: TGCAGTGCTAGAGGAAACAGGCTTCCCTACGAGCAGTACGTC. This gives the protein CSARGNRLPYEQYV.

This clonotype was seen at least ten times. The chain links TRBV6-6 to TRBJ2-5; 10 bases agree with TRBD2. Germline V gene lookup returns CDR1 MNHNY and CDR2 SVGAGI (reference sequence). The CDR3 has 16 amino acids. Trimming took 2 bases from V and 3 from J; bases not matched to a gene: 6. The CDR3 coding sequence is TGTGCCAGCAGTTACCAGCGGGGGGGCTTTGAAGAGACCCAGTACTTC. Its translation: CASSYQRGGFEETQYF.

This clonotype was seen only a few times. As DNA, the CDR3 is TGTGCCAGCAGCTTATTTCTGGGCGACAAAAACATTCAGTACTTC. Translating it yields CASSLFLGDKNIQYF. This chain uses TRBV7-9 with TRBJ2-4; D not certain. CDR1 is SEHNR and CDR2 is FQNEAQ in the germline V gene (reference sequence). V was cut by 2 bases and J by 3 bases, with 11 bases left in between. The CDR3 consists of 15 residues.

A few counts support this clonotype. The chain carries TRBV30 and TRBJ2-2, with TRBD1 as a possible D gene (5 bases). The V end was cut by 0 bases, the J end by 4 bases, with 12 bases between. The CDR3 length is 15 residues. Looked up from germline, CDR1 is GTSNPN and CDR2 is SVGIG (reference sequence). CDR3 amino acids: CAWSVGTGGTGELFF. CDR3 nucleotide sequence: TGTGCCTGGAGTGTAGGAACAGGCGGCACCGGGGAGCTGTTTTTT.

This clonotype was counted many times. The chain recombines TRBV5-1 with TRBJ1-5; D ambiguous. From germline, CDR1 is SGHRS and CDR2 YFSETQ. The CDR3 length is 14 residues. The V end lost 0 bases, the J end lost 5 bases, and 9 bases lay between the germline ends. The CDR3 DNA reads TGCGCCAGCAGCTTGGGTGATTTCGATCAGCCCCAGCATTTT. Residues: CASSLGDFDQPQHF.

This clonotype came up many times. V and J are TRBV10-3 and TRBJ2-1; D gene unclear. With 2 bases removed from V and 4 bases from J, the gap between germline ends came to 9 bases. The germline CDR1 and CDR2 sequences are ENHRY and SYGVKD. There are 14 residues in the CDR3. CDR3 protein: CAISEPGVYNEQFF. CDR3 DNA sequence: TGTGCCATCAGTGAGCCTGGGGTTTACAATGAGCAGTTCTTC.

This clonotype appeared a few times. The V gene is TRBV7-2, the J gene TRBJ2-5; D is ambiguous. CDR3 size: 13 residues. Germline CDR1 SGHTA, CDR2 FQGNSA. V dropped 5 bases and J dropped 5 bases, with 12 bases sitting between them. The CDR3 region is CASSPLLGETQYF. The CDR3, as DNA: TGTGCCAGCAGCCCGTTGCTCGGGGAGACCCAGTACTTC.

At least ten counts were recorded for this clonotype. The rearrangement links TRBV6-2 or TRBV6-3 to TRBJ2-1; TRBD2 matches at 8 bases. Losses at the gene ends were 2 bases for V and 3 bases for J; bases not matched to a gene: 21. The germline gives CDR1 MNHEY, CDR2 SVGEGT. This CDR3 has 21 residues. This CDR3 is CASSYPTGAGVIQGYYNEQFF. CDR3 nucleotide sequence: TGTGCCAGCAGTTACCCCACCGGAGCGGGAGTCATCCAGGGGTACTACAATGAGCAGTTCTTC.

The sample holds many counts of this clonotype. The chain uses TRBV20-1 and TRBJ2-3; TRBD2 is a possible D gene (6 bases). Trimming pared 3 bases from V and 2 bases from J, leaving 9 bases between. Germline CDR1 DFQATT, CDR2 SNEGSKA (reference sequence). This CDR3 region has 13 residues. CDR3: CSASRDFTDTQYF. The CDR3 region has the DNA TGCAGTGCTAGCCGGGACTTCACAGATACGCAGTATTTT.

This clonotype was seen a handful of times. CDR3 coding DNA: TGTGCCACCAGCAGAGATTCAGGACAGGGGGGTCTGAAACTGTTTTTT. It encodes CATSRDSGQGGLKLFF. The rearrangement joins TRBV15 to TRBJ1-4; 10 bases agree with TRBD1. The germline V gene encodes CDR1 LNHNV and CDR2 YYDKDF (reference sequence). V dropped 0 bases and J dropped 11; count of bases not matched to a gene: 9. This CDR3 is built from 16 residues.

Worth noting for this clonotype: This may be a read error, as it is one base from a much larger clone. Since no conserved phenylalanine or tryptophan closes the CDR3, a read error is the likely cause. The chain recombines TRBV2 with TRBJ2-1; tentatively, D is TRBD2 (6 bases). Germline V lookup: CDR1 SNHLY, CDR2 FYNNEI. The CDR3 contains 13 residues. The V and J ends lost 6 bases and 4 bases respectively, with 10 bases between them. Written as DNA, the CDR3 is TGTGCCAGCAGAATAGCGGAGTACAATGAGCAGTTCCTC. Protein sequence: CASRIAEYNEQFL.

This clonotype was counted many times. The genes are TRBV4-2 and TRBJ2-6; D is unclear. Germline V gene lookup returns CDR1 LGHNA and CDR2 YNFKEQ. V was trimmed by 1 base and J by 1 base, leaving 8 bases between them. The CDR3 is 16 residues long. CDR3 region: CASSQVVWSGANVLTF. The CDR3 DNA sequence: TGTGCCAGCAGCCAAGTAGTATGGTCTGGGGCCAACGTCCTGACTTTC.

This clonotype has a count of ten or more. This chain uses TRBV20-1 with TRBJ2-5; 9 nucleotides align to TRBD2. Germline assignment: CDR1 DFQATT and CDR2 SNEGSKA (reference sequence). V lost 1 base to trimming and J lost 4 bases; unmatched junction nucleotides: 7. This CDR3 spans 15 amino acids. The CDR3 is CSARGLAGPAETQYF. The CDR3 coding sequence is TGCAGTGCTAGAGGGCTAGCGGGGCCCGCAGAGACCCAGTACTTC.

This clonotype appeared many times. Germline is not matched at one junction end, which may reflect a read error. The CDR3 DNA is TGCAGCGTTCAAGACAGGGTTTTGTACGAGCAGTACTTC. Translating gives CSVQDRVLYEQYF. The chain carries TRBV29-1 and TRBJ2-7, with 7 nucleotides matching TRBD1. The CDR3 loop spans 13 amino acids. CDR1 is SQVTM, CDR2 ANQGSEA, per germline.

The CDR3 bases are TGTGCCAGCAGTGCCCTCTACGAGCAGTACTTC. Protein sequence: CASSALYEQYF. The chain joins TRBV25-1 to TRBJ2-7; D is undetermined. The germline V and J ends were trimmed by 4 bases and 3 bases, with 4 bases remaining between them. Germline-derived CDR1 and CDR2 are MGHDK and SYGVNS. The length of the CDR3 is 11 residues.

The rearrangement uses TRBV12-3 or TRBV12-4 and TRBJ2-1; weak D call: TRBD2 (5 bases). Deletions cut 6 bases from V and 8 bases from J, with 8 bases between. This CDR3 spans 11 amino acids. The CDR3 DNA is TGTGCCAGCAGGAGGGCTGATGAGCAGTTCTTC. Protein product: CASRRADEQFF.

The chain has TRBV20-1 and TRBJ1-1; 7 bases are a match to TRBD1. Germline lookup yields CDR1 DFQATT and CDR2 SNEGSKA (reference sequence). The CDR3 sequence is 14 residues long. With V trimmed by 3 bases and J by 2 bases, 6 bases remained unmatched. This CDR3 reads CSASDGQVNTEAFF. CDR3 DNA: TGCAGTGCTAGTGACGGACAGGTCAACACTGAAGCTTTCTTT.